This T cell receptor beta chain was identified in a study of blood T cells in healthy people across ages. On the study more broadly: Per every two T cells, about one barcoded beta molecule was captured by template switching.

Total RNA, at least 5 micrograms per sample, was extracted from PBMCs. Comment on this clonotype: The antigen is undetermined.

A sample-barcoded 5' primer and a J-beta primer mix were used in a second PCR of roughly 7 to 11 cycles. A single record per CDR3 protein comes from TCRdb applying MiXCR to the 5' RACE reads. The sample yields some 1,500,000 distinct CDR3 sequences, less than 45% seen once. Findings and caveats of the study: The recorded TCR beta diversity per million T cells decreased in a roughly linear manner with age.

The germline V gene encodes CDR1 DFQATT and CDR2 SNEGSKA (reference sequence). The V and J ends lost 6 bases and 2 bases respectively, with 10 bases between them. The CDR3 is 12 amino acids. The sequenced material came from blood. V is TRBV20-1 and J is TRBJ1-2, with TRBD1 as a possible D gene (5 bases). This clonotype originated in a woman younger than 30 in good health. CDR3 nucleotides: TGCAGTGCCTCGGACAACAACTATGGCTACACCTTC. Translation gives CSASDNNYGYTF.